A single sample is the source of the 3 T cell receptor beta chains below, sequenced in a study of tumor-infiltrating lymphocytes in primary liver carcinoma. A constant-region primer primed TCR beta cDNA synthesis from 400 to 550 ng of total RNA. Researchers made the TCR beta libraries by running three nested multiplex PCR rounds with slightly modified ARM-PCR. Investigators reported that the first two PCR rounds, at around 10 cycles each, used TRBV1-TRBV30 forward primers with a C-beta reverse primer. One entry per CDR3 protein, called by TCRdb with MiXCR from the multiplex PCR reads. The table lists roughly 200,000 distinct CDR3 sequences, 85% of them singletons. Scientists recovered RNA and DNA together from around 20-30 mg of unsorted bulk tissue. Sequencing input: tumor tissue from primary liver carcinoma. These receptors originate from a man aged 35-49 years with primary liver carcinoma and hepatitis B virus infection.

About this clonotype itself: The CDR3 does not end in the conserved phenylalanine or tryptophan, so this is likely a read error. This chain links TRBV6-1 with TRBJ2-3, with 8 bases lining up with TRBD1. Germline V gene sequence: CDR1 MNHNS, CDR2 SASEGT. Trimming took 2 bases from V and 6 from J; bases not matched to a gene: 7. The CDR3 has 15 residues. CDR3 amino acids: CASSEYDRGWDTQYI. In DNA form, the CDR3 reads TGTGCCAGCAGTGAATACGACAGGGGATGGGATACGCAGTATATT.

The CDR3 nucleotides are TGTGCCAGCAGTCCATCCGGGGGCCTAGCAGGAGGCGAGCAGTACTTC. Translating gives CASSPSGGLAGGEQYF. The chain has TRBV7-9 and TRBJ2-7, with D perhaps TRBD1 or TRBD2 (6 bases each). CDR1 is SEHNR, CDR2 FQNEAQ, per germline (reference sequence). The CDR3 has 16 residues. Trimming took off 6 bases at V and 6 bases at J, with 24 bases between the two ends. The complete variable domain, with remaining parts taken from reference TRBV7-9 and TRBJ2-7, reads DTGVSQNPRHKITKRGQNVTFRCDPISEHNRLYWYRQTLGQGPEFLTYFQNEAQLEKSRLLSDRFSAERPKGSFSTLEIQRTEQGDSAMYLCASSPSGGLAGGEQYFGPGTRLTVT.

CDR3 sequence (DNA): TGTGCCACCCCAAAGGGCAGTCCCTGGGGACCCCAGCATTTT. Translation: CATPKGSPWGPQHF. V usage is TRBV19 and J usage is TRBJ1-5, with no clear D. Germline V gene lookup returns CDR1 LNHDA and CDR2 SQIVND (reference sequence). V was clipped by 10 bases and J by 10 bases, with 23 bases between them. This CDR3 is 14 amino acids long.